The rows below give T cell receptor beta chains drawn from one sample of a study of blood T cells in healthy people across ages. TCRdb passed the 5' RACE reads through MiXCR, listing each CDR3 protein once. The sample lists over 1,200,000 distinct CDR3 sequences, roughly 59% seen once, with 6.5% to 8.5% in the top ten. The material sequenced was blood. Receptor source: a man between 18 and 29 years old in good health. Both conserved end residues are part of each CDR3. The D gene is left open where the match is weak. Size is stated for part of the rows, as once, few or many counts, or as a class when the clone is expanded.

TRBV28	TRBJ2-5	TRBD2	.	TGTGCCAGCAGCCCCCCGGGACTAGGGGAAGAGACCCAGTACTTC	CASSPPGLGEETQYF
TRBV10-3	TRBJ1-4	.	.	TGTGCCATCAGTGATGCGGGGAGGGGTGAAAAACTGTTTTTT	CAISDAGRGEKLFF
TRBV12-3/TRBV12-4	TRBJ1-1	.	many	TGTGCCAGCAGTTTACAGGGAGGGACTGAAGCTTTCTTT	CASSLQGGTEAFF
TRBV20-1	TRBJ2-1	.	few	TGCAGTGCTACTGAAACCGGGTTCCAGTTCTTC	CSATETGFQFF
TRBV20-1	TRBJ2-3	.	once	TGCAGTGGCCAACTAGTATACACAGATACGCAGTATTTT	CSGQLVYTDTQYF
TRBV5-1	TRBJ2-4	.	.	TGCGCCAGCAGCTTGGAGGGCTCCCTGATGGGAAACATTCAGTACTTC	CASSLEGSLMGNIQYF
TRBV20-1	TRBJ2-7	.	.	TGCAGTGCCGGCAAGGCTTCCTACGAGCAGTACTTC	CSAGKASYEQYF
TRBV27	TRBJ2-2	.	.	TGTGCCAGCAGTTTATCAATGACCGGGGAGCTGTTTTTT	CASSLSMTGELFF
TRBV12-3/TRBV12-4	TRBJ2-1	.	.	TGTGCCAGCAGTTTACTGTCAGGTCAGGATGAGCAGTTCTTC	CASSLLSGQDEQFF
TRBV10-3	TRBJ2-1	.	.	TGTGCCATCAGTGAGTCGGCTACACTTAAGGGCTACAATGAGCAGTTCTTC	CAISESATLKGYNEQFF
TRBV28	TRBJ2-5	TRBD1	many	TGTGCCAGCAGCCGCGACAGGGTCCAAGAGACCCAGTACTTC	CASSRDRVQETQYF
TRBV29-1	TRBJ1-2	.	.	TGCAGCGTTGAGGGGTACTACTATGGCTACACCTTC	CSVEGYYYGYTF
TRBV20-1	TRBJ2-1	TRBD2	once	TGCAGTGCTAGAGTCGGGACTAGCGGTACCCCCTACAATGAGCAGTTCTTC	CSARVGTSGTPYNEQFF
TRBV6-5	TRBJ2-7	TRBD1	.	TGTGCCAGCAGTTACTCGCCGGGACAGGGCGTTGGGGAGCAGTACTTC	CASSYSPGQGVGEQYF
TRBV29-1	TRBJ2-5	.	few	TGCAGCGTGGAAACCAGCAACGGACAGTCGGACGAGTGGACCCAGTACTTC	CSVETSNGQSDEWTQYF
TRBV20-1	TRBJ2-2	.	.	TGCAGTGCTGTCCAGCCAGAGAACACCGGGGAGCTGTTTTTT	CSAVQPENTGELFF
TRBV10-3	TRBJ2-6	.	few	TGTGCCATCAGCAGCACTCCCTCTGGGGCCAACGTCCTGACTTTC	CAISSTPSGANVLTF
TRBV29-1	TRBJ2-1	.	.	TGCAGCGTTGACAGCCCTAATTTGGGCTACAATGAGCAGTTCTTC	CSVDSPNLGYNEQFF
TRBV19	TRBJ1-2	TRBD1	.	TGTGCCAGTAGTCTAGGGGACAGTGACTATGGCTACACCTTC	CASSLGDSDYGYTF
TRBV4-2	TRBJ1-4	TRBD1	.	TGTGCCAGCAGCCAAGTCCGAGGGGGCCCAACTAATGAAAAACTGTTTTTT	CASSQVRGGPTNEKLFF
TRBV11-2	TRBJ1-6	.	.	TGTGCCAGCAGCTTAGGAGATTGGGACTCCTATAATTCACTCCTCCACTTT	CASSLGDWDSYNSLLHF
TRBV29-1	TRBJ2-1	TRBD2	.	TGCAGCGTTGAACCGTCCTCCCCGACTAGCGGGGTTCACAATGAGCAGTTCTTC	CSVEPSSPTSGVHNEQFF
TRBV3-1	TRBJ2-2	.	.	TGTGCCAGCTCTGTGGGGACGGGGAACACCGGGGAGCTGTTTTTT	CASSVGTGNTGELFF
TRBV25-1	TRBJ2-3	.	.	TGTGCCAGCAGTGAACACAGGACTAGCACAGATACGCAGTATTTT	CASSEHRTSTDTQYF
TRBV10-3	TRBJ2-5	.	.	TGTGCCATCAGTGAGTCGACCGGGGTGGAGACCCAGTACTTC	CAISESTGVETQYF
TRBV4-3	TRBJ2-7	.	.	TGCACCAGCAGCCAAGGACCAAGCTCCTACAATGAGCAGTACTTC	CTSSQGPSSYNEQYF
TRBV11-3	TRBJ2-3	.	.	TGTGCCAGCAGCTTAGATCGAGCGATCGGAGATACGCAGTATTTT	CASSLDRAIGDTQYF
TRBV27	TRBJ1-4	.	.	TGTGCCAGCAGGGGTTCGAGAGAAGAAAAACTGTTTTTT	CASRGSREEKLFF
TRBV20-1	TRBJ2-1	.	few	TGCAGTGCTAGGAGGGCGGACTGGGACAATGAGCAGTTCTTC	CSARRADWDNEQFF
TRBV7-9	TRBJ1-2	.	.	TGTGCCAGCAGCCCTGGGGAGAGAGATCGATATGGCTACACCTTC	CASSPGERDRYGYTF
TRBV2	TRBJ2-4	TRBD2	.	TGTGCCAGCAGCGACCCCGGACTAGACATAGCCAAAAACATTCAGTACTTC	CASSDPGLDIAKNIQYF
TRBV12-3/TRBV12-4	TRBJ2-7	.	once	TGTGCCAGCAGTTTAGCGCAGGGGCTTGGCGAGCAGTACTTC	CASSLAQGLGEQYF
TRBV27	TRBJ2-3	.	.	TGTGCCAGCAGTCCGCCGGGGGCGGTGAGCACAGATACGCAGTATTTT	CASSPPGAVSTDTQYF
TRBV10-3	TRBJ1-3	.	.	TGTGCCACCGGGACTGCCATCAACTCTGGAAACACCATATATTTT	CATGTAINSGNTIYF
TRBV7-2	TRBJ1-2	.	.	TGTGCCAGCAGCTTACCCGAGAAGAGATATGGCTACACCTTC	CASSLPEKRYGYTF
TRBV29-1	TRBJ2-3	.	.	TGCAGCGTTATTCCTGACGCGGACACGCAGTATTTT	CSVIPDADTQYF
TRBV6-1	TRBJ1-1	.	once	TGTGCCAGCAGGGAATGGGGGGCGAGAACTGAAGCTTTCTTT	CASREWGARTEAFF
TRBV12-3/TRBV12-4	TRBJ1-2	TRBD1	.	TGTGCCAGCAGTTTTTCTCGCAGGGGGCCGGATGGCTACACCTTC	CASSFSRRGPDGYTF
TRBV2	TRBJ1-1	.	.	TGTGCCAGCCTCCGTCCTAACACTGAAGCTTTCTTT	CASLRPNTEAFF
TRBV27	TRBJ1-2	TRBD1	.	TGTGCCAGCAGCCCTTTACAGGGGCGGGCTGGCTACACCTTC	CASSPLQGRAGYTF
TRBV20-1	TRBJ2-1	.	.	TGCAGTGCTAGAGGAGCACCCGATGAGCAGTTCTTC	CSARGAPDEQFF
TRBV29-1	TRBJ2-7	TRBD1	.	TGCAGCGTCACGGACAGGTCCTACGAGCAGTACTTC	CSVTDRSYEQYF
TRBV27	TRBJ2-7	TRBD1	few	TGTGCCAGCAGGTCCGGGACAGGGATATACGAGCAGTACTTC	CASRSGTGIYEQYF
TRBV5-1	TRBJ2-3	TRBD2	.	TGCGCCAGCAGCTTGATGACTAGCGGGGACGCAGATACGCAGTATTTT	CASSLMTSGDADTQYF
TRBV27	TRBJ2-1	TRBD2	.	TGTGCCAGCAGTTTTGGATCTAGCGGGGGTTACAATGAGCAGTTCTTC	CASSFGSSGGYNEQFF
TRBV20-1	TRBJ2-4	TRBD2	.	TGCAGTGCTAGAGCTAGGACTAGCGGGAGGGTACTAGCCAAAAACATTCAGTACTTC	CSARARTSGRVLAKNIQYF
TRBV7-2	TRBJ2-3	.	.	TGTGCCAGCAGCTTATCCCGTGGCAGTGGTACGCAGTATTTT	CASSLSRGSGTQYF
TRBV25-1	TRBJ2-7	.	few	TGTGCCAGCAGTGAACAGGGCTTAACCTACGAGCAGTACTTC	CASSEQGLTYEQYF
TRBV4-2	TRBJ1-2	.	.	TGTGCCAGCAGCCAAGAATCCAGGGTAAATGACTATGGCTACACCTTC	CASSQESRVNDYGYTF
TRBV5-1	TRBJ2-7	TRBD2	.	TGCGCCAGCAGTCCCCGACTAGCGCGTTCCTCCTACGAGCAGTACTTC	CASSPRLARSSYEQYF
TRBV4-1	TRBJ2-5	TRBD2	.	TGCGCCAGCAGCCCGGGACTAGCGGGAGACTCCCAAGAGACCCAGTACTTC	CASSPGLAGDSQETQYF
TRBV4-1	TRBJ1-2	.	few	TGCGCCAGCAGCCAAGTGGGACGGCTCTATGGCTACACCTTC	CASSQVGRLYGYTF
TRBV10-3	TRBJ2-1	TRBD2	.	TGTGCCATCAGTATCGGGGGACTAGCGGACAATGAGCAGTTCTTC	CAISIGGLADNEQFF
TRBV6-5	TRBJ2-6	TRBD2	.	TGTGCCAGCTCCCGGGGGGGTTCATGGGGGGCCAACGTCCTGACTTTC	CASSRGGSWGANVLTF
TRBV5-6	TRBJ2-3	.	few	TGTGCCAGCAGGCGCACCGGGACTAGCACAGATACGCAGTATTTT	CASRRTGTSTDTQYF